This T cell receptor beta chain was identified in a study of beta chain features in type 1 diabetes (dated by TCRdb to the late 2010s). Concerning the study at large: Patients and healthy donors did not differ in mean age, gender distribution, total cell number or subset yield. Naive and central memory subsets were obtained from all 30 or so donors, but regulatory and stem cell-like memory subsets were isolated from only 8 patients and 8 healthy donors. A total of 107,917,701 sorted cells were examined across all samples, and a strong correlation was observed between cell number per subset and RNA yield. The study compared the TCRB repertoires of sorted circulating CD4+ T cell subsets in recently diagnosed type 1 diabetes patients with those in matched healthy donors. Findings and caveats that apply to the study as a whole: The naive, central memory and regulatory TCRB repertoires appeared to resemble one another more closely among patients than among healthy donors. Because the HLA sub-analyses included only small numbers of individuals, any influence of HLA type on TCRB rearrangement was left unresolved. Because cDNA was sequenced instead of genomic DNA, activated cells with high expression could be over-represented, although the groups did not differ in activation or CD3 levels. PCR might favor shorter templates, but patient and control samples were amplified and corrected together, so any skew would affect both groups equally. Type 1 diabetes patients showed a moderate but significant shortening of TCRB CDR3 length in all four CD4+ subsets. Fewer insertions and more nucleotide deletions at VDJ recombination sites were observed in patients with type 1 diabetes, implying thymic rearrangement abnormalities.

All of the isolated RNA was reverse transcribed with the High Capacity cDNA Reverse Transcription Kit, so expressed TCRB transcripts were sequenced. Deep immunoSEQ sequencing was performed on naive, central memory and regulatory T cell samples, with an average of around 3.5 million total reads per sample. After sorted cells were lysed in RLT buffer, RNA was extracted with DNase-treated RNeasy Micro or Mini kits, with the choice depending on cell number. To prevent cross-contamination, each cell subset was processed individually, whereas patient and healthy donor samples were processed jointly. The immunoSEQ multiplex PCR was used to amplify TCRB sequences from cDNA, generating 87-bp fragments that spanned the CDR3 region. Sequencing of the amplicons was done on the Illumina HiSeq platform. Turning to the authors' computational methods: PCR bias was computationally corrected using synthetic template baselines, reads within Hamming distance 2 were collapsed, and singletons that could not be merged were discarded. Reads were aligned against IMGT to assign V, D and J genes, CDR3 length and insertions or deletions at six rearrangement sites. Within each subset, clonotype counts were normalized to sorted cell number, after which true diversity and Gini coefficients were computed with the tcR R package. Repertoire sharing was quantified using the overlap coefficient calculated on TCRB nucleotide sequences. Drawn from immuneACCESS, this table holds only the in-frame rearrangements with V and J called that TCRdb kept. Clones are partly lost; checked studies trace under half to an unresolved V gene and leave the rest unexplained. V and J calls and clone size are copied from that table; D and trimming were computed from the DNA. Recorded for this sample are 150,000 to 180,000 clones; under 9.5% of them occurred a single time. The ten biggest clones cover 0.55% to 0.75% of the sample.

This clone was observed a handful of times. Its cognate antigen has yet to be identified. No base quality information exists; no much larger clone differs at one position. The CDR3 runs 14 residues from the cysteine to the phenylalanine. CDR3 DNA is the only sequence kept; it has 42 bases, read in frame from the first base. V lost 6 bases and J lost 4 bases, and the count of bases not matched to a germline gene is 8. Looking up the germline V gene yields CDR1 MDHEN and CDR2 SYDVKM. Each donor gave one peripheral blood draw, roughly 120 mL on average, collected into heparinised tubes. Naive, central memory, regulatory and stem cell-like memory CD4+ T cells were sorted on a BD FACSAria II using a panel including CD45RO, CCR7, CD25, CD127, CD95 and CD27. All sorted populations exceeded 95% purity. PBMCs were separated immediately by Lymphoprep density gradient centrifugation and were stained directly, without being cultured. To minimize batch effects, samples were stained and sorted in pairs, one healthy donor with one patient per experiment.

What was sequenced was central memory CD4+ T cells from blood. The sequence links TRBV28 to TRBJ2-5, with 7 bases aligning to TRBD1. The sequence derives from a man aged 18 to 35 in good health. The CDR3 reads as follows: CASSPGQARETQYF. Read as DNA, the sequence is TGTGCCAGCAGCCCAGGACAGGCGAGAGAGACCCAGTACTTC.